This T cell receptor beta chain was found in a study of cytomegalovirus exposure and HLA in healthy donors. Germline V CDR1 and CDR2: SNHLY, FYNNEI. The CDR3 is 13 residues long. Trimming took 4 bases from V and 2 from J; bases not matched to a gene: 0. The PCR was carried out with 60 Vbeta primers and 13 Jbeta primers. Some clones are missing from TCRdb's copy, which holds only in-frame ones; the method was immunoSEQ multiplex PCR. The sample has about 38,000 clones; approximately 90% are singletons. This clone has more than one count but fewer than ten. This receptor was taken from a woman aged 40 to 50 in good health and CMV-seropositive. The sequenced sample was PBMCs. This chain connects TRBV2 to TRBJ2-3; the match to TRBD2 covers 7 bases. As DNA, the CDR3 is TGTGCCAGCAGTGGGGACTACACAGATACGCAGTATTTT. It specifies CASSGDYTDTQYF.